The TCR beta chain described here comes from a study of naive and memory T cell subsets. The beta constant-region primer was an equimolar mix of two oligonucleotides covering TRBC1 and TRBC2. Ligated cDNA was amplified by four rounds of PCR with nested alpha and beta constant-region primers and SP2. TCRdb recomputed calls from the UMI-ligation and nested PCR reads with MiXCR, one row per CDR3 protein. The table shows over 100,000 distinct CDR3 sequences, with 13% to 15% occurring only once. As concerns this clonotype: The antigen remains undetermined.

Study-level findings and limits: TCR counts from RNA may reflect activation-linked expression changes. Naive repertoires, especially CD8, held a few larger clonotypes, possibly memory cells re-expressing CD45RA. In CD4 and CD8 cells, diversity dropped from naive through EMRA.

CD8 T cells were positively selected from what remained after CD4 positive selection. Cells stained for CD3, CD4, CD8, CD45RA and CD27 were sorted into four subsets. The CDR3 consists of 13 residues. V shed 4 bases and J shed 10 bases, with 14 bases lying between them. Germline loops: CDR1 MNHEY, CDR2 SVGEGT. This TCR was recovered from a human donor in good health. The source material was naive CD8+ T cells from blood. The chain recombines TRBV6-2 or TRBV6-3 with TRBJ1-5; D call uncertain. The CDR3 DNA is TGTGCCAGCAGTTTCCCGGGTACGGGCCCCCAGCATTTT. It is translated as CASSFPGTGPQHF.